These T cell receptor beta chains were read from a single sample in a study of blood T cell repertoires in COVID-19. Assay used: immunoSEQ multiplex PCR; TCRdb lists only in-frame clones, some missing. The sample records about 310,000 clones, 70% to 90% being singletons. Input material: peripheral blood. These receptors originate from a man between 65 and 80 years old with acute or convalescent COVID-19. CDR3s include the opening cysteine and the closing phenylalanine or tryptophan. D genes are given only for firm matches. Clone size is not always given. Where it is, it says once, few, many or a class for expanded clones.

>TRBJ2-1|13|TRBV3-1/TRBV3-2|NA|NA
TGTGCCAGCAGCCGGCGAGGCGGGAATGAGCAGTTCTTC
CASSRRGGNEQFF
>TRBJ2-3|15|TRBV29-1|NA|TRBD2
TGCAGCGCTAGGACTAGCGGGTTGTTCACTTATACGCAGTATTTT
CSARTSGLFTYTQYF
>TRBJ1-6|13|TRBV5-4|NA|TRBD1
TGTGCCAGCAGCCGGGACAGGGTCTCACCCCTCCACTTT
CASSRDRVSPLHF
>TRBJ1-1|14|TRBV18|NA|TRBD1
TGTGCCAGCTCATTGACAGGGGTGGCCACTGAAGCTTTCTTT
CASSLTGVATEAFF
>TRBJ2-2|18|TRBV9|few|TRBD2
TGTGCCAGCAGCGGACCGCGGCGGGGGGTACCGAACACCGGGGAGCTGTTTTTT
CASSGPRRGVPNTGELFF
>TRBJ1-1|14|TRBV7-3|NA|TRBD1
TGTGCCAGCAGCTTAACAGGGGGCAACACTGAAGCTTTCTTT
CASSLTGGNTEAFF
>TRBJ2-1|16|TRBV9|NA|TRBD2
TGTGCCAGCAGCGTCGTCGGGACTAGCCAATTAGTTGAGCAGTTCTTC
CASSVVGTSQLVEQFF
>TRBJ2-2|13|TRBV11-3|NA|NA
TGTGCCAGCAGCTTAGCCAGGACCGGGGAGCTGTTTTTT
CASSLARTGELFF
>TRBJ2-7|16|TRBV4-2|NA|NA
TGTGCCAGCAGCCAAGGGGCAGGGGCACTTGCTTACGAGCAGTACTTC
CASSQGAGALAYEQYF
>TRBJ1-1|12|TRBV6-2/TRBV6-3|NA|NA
TGTGCCAGCAGCTATATTCGCACTGAAGCTTTCTTT
CASSYIRTEAFF
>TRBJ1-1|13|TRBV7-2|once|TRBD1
TGTGCCAGCAGCCGTGGACAGGCCACTGAAGCTTTCTTT
CASSRGQATEAFF
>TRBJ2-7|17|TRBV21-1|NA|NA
TGTGCCAGCAGCAACCCCGGTCCGGGACTAAGCTCCTACGAGCAGTACTTC
CASSNPGPGLSSYEQYF
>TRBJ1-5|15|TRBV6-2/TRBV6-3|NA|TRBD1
TGTGCCAGCAGCCGAACGACAGGGGTCGGGGGGCCCCAGCATTTT
CASSRTTGVGGPQHF
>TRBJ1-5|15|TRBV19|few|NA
TGTGCCAGTAGTATAGAAACAGGTACGAATCAGCCCCAGCATTTT
CASSIETGTNQPQHF
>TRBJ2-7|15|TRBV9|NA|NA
TGTGCCAGCAGCGTAGAGGGGGTAGGTGTGTACGAGCAGTACTTC
CASSVEGVGVYEQYF
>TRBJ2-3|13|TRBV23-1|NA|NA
TGCGCCAGCAGTCAAACAAAGACAGATACGCAGTATTTT
CASSQTKTDTQYF
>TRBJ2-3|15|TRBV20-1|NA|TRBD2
TGCAGTGCTAGTGTACTAGCGGGCAACACAGATACGCAGTATTTT
CSASVLAGNTDTQYF
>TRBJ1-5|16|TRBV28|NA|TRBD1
TGTGCCAGCAGGCCGGCGACAGGGGAAGGAGGTCAGCCCCAGCATTTT
CASRPATGEGGQPQHF
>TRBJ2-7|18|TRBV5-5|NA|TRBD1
TGTGCCAGCAGCCCGGCCGGGACAGAAAAAGAAACTTCCTACGAGCAGTACTTC
CASSPAGTEKETSYEQYF
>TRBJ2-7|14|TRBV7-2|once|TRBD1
TGTGCCAGCCGTTCCGGGACAGGTATTTTAGAGCAGTACTTC
CASRSGTGILEQYF
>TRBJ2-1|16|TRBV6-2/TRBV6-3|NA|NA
TGTGCCAGCAGTTCCATAAGCCCGGGCTCCTACAATGAGCAGTTCTTC
CASSSISPGSYNEQFF